This entry lists 9 T cell receptor beta chains sequenced from one sample in a study of immunodeficiency. Study-level findings and limits: CD4+ V-J pairing and productive entropy appeared similar in patients and controls.

Their recognized antigens are unknown. Assay: immunoSEQ multiplex PCR; the TCRdb copy retains only in-frame clones and omits some. The top ten hold just over 8% of the sample, which has about 2,300 clones, nearly 90% seen once. The sequenced sample was CD4+ T cells from blood. These receptors originate from a girl between 10 and 17 years old with POLD1 deficiency.

The rearrangement uses TRBV2 and TRBJ2-2; D is undetermined. Trimming shortened V by 4 bases and J by 0 bases, and 9 bases separated the two germline ends. CDR1 and CDR2 from the germline V gene are SNHLY and FYNNEI. The CDR3 sequence is 15 residues long. Written as DNA, the CDR3 is TGTGCCAGCAGTGCAGACCGGACGAACACCGGGGAGCTGTTTTTT. Translating gives CASSADRTNTGELFF.

V usage is TRBV4-1 and J usage is TRBJ1-4; D is uncertain. Germline CDR1 is MGHRA and CDR2 is YSYEKL. Trimming stripped 4 bases from V and 2 bases from J, with 8 bases between. This CDR3 has 14 amino acids. The CDR3 region is CASSPAGTNEKLFF. The CDR3 DNA reads as TGCGCCAGCAGCCCGGCAGGCACTAATGAAAAACTGTTTTTT.

The chain recombines TRBV18 with TRBJ2-2; 11 bases line up with TRBD2. The V and J ends lost 2 bases and 4 bases, in that order; junction bases with no gene match: 3. The CDR3 has 16 amino acids. Looked up from germline, CDR1 is KGHSH and CDR2 is LQKENI. In nucleotides, the CDR3 is TGTGCCAGCTCACCAGCGACTAGCGGGATCACCGGGGAGCTGTTTTTT. It specifies CASSPATSGITGELFF.

The chain combines TRBV3-1 (or the pseudogene TRBV3-2) with TRBJ2-7; D is undetermined. V was trimmed by 1 base and J by 9 bases, leaving 10 bases between them. The CDR3 runs to 12 residues. CDR1 is LGHDT and CDR2 is YNNKEL in the germline V gene (reference sequence). CDR3 bases: TGTGCCAGCAGCCAAGCATACGGCTCGCAGTACTTC. Translating gives CASSQAYGSQYF.

The rearrangement joins TRBV7-2 to TRBJ2-2, with D hard to call. The CDR3 length is 14 residues. CDR1 and CDR2 from the germline V gene are SGHTA and FQGNSA. V lost 1 base to trimming and J lost 5 bases, with 8 bases between them. In nucleotides, the CDR3 is TGTGCCAGCAGCTTAGGAACTAAGACCGGGGAGCTGTTTTTT. Translation: CASSLGTKTGELFF.

This chain connects TRBV7-3 to TRBJ2-3, with D unclear. Trimming shortened V by 0 bases and J by 6 bases, and 7 bases separated the two germline ends. Germline V gene data show CDR1 as SGHTA and CDR2 as FQGTGA. The CDR3 is made up of 13 amino acids. CDR3 amino acids: CASSLTPRDTQYF. In nucleotides, the CDR3 is TGTGCCAGCAGCTTAACCCCCAGGGATACGCAGTATTTT.

The chain uses TRBV18 and TRBJ2-2; the match to TRBD2 covers 10 bases. This CDR3 contains 19 residues. Germline-derived CDR1 and CDR2 are KGHSH and LQKENI. J gave up 3 bases and V 2 bases, and 12 bases lay outside the gene matches. The CDR3 here is CASSPRSGRASKHTGELFF. The CDR3 bases are TGTGCCAGCTCACCAAGAAGCGGGAGGGCCAGTAAGCACACCGGGGAGCTGTTTTTT. The entire variable domain, with the rest obtained from reference TRBV18 and TRBJ2-2, is as follows: NAGVMQNPRHLVRRRGQEARLRCSPMKGHSHVYWYRQLPEEGLKFMVYLQKENIIDESGMPKERFSAEFPKEGPSILRIQQVVRGDSAAYFCASSPRSGRASKHTGELFFGEGSRLTVL.

This clone was picked up a small number of times. In DNA, the CDR3 is TGTGCCAGCAGCTTATTCCCCACAGGGGGCAATCAGCCCCAGCATTTT. The encoded protein is CASSLFPTGGNQPQHF. The rearrangement links TRBV7-9 to TRBJ1-5, with 7 bases identical to TRBD1. CDR1 and CDR2 from the germline V gene are SEHNR and FQNEAQ (reference sequence). J lost 2 bases, V lost 2 bases, and 6 bases had no gene match. This CDR3 spans 16 amino acids.

The V gene is TRBV3-1 (or the pseudogene TRBV3-2), the J gene TRBJ2-1, with D possibly being TRBD2 (6 bases). V was pared by 1 base and J by 10 bases, with 11 bases between. Per the germline V gene, CDR1 is LGHDT and CDR2 is YNNKEL (reference sequence). The CDR3 consists of 13 residues. CDR3 in amino acids: CASSQVYGGEQFF. CDR3 DNA sequence: TGTGCCAGCAGCCAAGTATACGGGGGAGAGCAGTTCTTC.